This T cell receptor (beta chain) was found in a study of blood T cell repertoires in COVID-19. This CDR3 comprises 16 residues. Germline CDR1 reads LNHNV; CDR2 reads YYDKDF (reference sequence). V dropped 0 bases and J dropped 7; count of bases not matched to a gene: 11. Sequenced by immunoSEQ multiplex PCR; TCRdb stores in-frame clones only, minus some. The table lists approximately 230,000 clones, just over 85% of them singletons. The rearrangement uses TRBV15 and TRBJ1-2; TRBD1 matches at 7 bases. This clonotype was sampled from an elderly man with acute or convalescent COVID-19. Sequenced sample: peripheral blood. The CDR3 sequence: CATSRDRIDRVGGYTF. CDR3 nucleotide sequence: TGTGCCACCAGCAGAGATCGGATTGACAGGGTGGGTGGCTACACCTTC.